This TCR beta chain stems from a study of blood T cell repertoires in COVID-19. Background on the study: There were acute and convalescent COVID-19 samples, and they came from the United States, Italy and Spain. PBMCs, B-cell-depleted T cells, or T cells were the source of the cDNA or gDNA that made up the material.

Comment on this clone: This CDR3 is also generated by other DNA sequences in the sample.

The CDR3 extends over 15 amino acids. V trimming: 1 base; J trimming: 4 bases; junction bases outside the gene matches: 4. In germline, CDR1 is SGHVS, CDR2 FNYEAQ. Per the original methods: Reference gene primer amplification in the assay estimated nucleated cell counts. Some clones are missing from TCRdb's copy, which holds only in-frame ones; the method was immunoSEQ multiplex PCR. The D gene and trimming were derived from the DNA, and the V and J assignments and clone size from that table. The sample shows roughly 300,000 clones, almost 85% of them seen only once. The receptor's source is a human donor in a cohort sampled during active COVID-19. This chain joins TRBV7-6 and TRBJ2-7, with 10 bases that match TRBD2. The sequenced sample was peripheral blood. DNA of the CDR3: TGTGCCAGCAGCTTAGGTGCTAGCGGGGGTTACGAGCAGTACTTC. It translates to CASSLGASGGYEQYF.